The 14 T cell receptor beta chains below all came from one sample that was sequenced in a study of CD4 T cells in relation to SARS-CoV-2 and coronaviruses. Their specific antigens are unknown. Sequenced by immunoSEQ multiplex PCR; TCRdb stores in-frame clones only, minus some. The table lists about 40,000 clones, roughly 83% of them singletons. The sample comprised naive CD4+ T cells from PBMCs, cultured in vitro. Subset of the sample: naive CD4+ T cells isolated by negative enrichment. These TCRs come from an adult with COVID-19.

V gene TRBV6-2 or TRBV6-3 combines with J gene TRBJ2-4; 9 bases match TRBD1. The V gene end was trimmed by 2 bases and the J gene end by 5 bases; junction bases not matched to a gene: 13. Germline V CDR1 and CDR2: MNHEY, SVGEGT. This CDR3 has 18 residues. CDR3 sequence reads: CASSYEAGQGAPQNIQYF. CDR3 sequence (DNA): TGTGCCAGCAGTTACGAGGCGGGACAGGGAGCCCCCCAAAACATTCAGTACTTC.

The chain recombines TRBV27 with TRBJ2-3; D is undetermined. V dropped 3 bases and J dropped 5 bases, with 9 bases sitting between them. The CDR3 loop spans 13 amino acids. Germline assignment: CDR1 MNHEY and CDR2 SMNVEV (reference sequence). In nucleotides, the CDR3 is TGTGCCAGCAGTTTGTGGTCGGGAGATACGCAGTATTTT. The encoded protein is CASSLWSGDTQYF.

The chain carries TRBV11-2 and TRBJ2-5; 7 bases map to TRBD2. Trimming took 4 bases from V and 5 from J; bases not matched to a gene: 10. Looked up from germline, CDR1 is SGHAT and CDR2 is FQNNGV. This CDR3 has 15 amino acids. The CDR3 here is CASSSPSGVGETQYF. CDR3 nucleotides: TGTGCCAGCAGCTCCCCTAGCGGAGTTGGGGAGACCCAGTACTTC.

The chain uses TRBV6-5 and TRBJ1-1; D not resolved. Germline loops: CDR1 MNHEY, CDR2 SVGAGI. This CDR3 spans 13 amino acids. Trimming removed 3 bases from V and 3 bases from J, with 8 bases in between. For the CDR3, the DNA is TGTGCCAGCAGTTATGATCACGACACTGAAGCTTTCTTT. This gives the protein CASSYDHDTEAFF.

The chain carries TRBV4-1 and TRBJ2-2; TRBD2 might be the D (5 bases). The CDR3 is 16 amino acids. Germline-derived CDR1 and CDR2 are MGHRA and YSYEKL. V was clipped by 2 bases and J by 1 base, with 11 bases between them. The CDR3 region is CASSQMWERNTGELFF. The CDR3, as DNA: TGCGCCAGCAGCCAAATGTGGGAGAGGAACACCGGGGAGCTGTTTTTT.

CDR3 DNA sequence: TGTGCCAGCAGCCGAGACCGGGGAGACACCGGGGAGCTGTTTTTT. Translation: CASSRDRGDTGELFF. The chain recombines TRBV6-5 with TRBJ2-2; D perhaps matches TRBD2 (5 bases). V was trimmed by 6 bases and J by 3 bases, leaving 14 bases between them. Germline loops: CDR1 MNHEY, CDR2 SVGAGI. The CDR3 contains 15 residues.

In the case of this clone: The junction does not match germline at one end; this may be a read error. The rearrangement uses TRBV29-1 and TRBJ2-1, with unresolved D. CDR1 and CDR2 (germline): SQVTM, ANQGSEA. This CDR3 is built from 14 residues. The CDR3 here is CSVEGWGTYNEQFF. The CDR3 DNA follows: TGCAGCGTCGAAGGGTGGGGAACCTACAATGAGCAGTTCTTC.

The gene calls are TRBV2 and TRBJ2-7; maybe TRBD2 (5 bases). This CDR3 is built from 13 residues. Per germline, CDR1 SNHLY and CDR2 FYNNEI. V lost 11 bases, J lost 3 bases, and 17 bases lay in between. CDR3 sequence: CAGKTGFLYEQYF. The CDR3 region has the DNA TGTGCCGGAAAGACGGGATTCCTCTACGAGCAGTACTTC.

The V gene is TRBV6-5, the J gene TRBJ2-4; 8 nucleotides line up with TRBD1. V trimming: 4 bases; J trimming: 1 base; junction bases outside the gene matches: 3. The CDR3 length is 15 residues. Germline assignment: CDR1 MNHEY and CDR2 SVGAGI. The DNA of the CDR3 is TGTGCCAGCAGTTCGACAGGGGTTGCCAAAAACATTCAGTACTTC. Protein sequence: CASSSTGVAKNIQYF.

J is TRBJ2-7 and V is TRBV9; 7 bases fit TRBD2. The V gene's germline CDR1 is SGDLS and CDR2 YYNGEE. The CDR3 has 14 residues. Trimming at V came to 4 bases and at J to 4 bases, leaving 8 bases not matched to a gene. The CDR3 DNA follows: TGTGCCAGCAGCCCAAGGGAGGGTGTGTACGAGCAGTACTTC. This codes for CASSPREGVYEQYF.

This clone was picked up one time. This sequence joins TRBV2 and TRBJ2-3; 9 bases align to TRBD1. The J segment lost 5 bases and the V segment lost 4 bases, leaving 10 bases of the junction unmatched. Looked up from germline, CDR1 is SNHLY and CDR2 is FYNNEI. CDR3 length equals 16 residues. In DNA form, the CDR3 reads TGTGCCAGCAGTGGACCACAGGGGGCTTTGGGAGATACGCAGTATTTT. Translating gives CASSGPQGALGDTQYF.

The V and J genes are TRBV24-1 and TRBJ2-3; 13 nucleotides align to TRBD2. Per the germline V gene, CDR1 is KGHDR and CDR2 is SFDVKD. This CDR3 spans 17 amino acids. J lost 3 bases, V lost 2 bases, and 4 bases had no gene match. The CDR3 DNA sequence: TGTGCCACCAGTGATTCGATGGGACTAGCGGGGACAGATACGCAGTATTTT. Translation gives CATSDSMGLAGTDTQYF.

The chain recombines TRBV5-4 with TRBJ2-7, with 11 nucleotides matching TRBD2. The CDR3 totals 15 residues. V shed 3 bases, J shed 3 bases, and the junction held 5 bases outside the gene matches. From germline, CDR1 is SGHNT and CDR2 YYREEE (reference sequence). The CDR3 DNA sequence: TGTGCCAGCAGCTCCTTAGCGGGAGGGGACTACGAGCAGTACTTC. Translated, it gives CASSSLAGGDYEQYF.

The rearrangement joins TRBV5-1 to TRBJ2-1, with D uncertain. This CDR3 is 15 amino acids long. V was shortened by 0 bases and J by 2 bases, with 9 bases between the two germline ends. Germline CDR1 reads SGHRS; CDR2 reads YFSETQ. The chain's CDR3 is CASSLEAETYNEQFF. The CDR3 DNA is TGCGCCAGCAGCTTGGAGGCGGAGACCTACAATGAGCAGTTCTTC.